This T cell receptor beta chain is from a study of radiation and T cells in renal cell carcinoma. Regarding time point: baseline pretreatment blood. The treatment here: 15 Gy SBRT to primary tumor, nephrectomy 4 weeks later. As to this clone: Mismatch with germline at one junction end may stem from a read error.

Some clones are missing from TCRdb's copy, which holds only in-frame ones; the method was immunoSEQ multiplex PCR. Of 130,000 to 150,000 clones listed, nearly 90% were seen once; the top ten hold around 12%. The CDR3 is 12 residues long. Germline CDR1 and CDR2: SQVTM and ANQGSEA. This chain joins TRBV29-1 and TRBJ1-2, with D unclear. The clonotype comes from a woman between 50 and 59 years old with renal cell carcinoma. This sample comprised blood, obtained from a patient whose treatment included radiotherapy and nephrectomy. CDR3 nucleotide sequence: TGCAGCGTTGAAGTAGGAGCTTATGGCCACACCTTC. Translated: CSVEVGAYGHTF.